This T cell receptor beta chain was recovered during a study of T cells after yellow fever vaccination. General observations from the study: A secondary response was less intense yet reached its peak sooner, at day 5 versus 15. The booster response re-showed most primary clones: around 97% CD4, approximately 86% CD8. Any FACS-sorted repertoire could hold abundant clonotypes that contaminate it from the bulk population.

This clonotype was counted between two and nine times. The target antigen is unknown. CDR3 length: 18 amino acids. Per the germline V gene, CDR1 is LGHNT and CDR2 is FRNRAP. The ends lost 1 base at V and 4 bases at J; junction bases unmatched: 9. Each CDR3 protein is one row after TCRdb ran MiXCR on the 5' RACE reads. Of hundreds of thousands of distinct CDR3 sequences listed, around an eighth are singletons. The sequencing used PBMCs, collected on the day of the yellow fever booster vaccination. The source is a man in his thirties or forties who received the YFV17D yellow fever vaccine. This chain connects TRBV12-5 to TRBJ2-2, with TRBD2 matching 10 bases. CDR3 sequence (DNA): TGTGCTAGTGGTTTGGGTACAGGAGCGGGAGGGTTCACCGGGGAGCTGTTTTTT. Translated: CASGLGTGAGGFTGELFF.